The sequence of this TCR beta chain was determined in a study of blood T cell repertoires in COVID-19. About the research overall: Italy, Spain and the United States were the sources of the convalescent and acute COVID-19 samples. Sample material is recorded as cDNA or gDNA derived from T cells, B-cell-depleted T cells, or PBMCs.

Original analysis: Amplification with reference gene primers provided the estimates of nucleated cell counts. Data came from immunoSEQ multiplex PCR; TCRdb stores just in-frame clones and leaves some out. That table is the source of V, J and clone size, and D and trimming were worked out from the DNA. The sample has under 70,000 clones; about 93% are singletons. This CDR3 is 13 amino acids long. The germline V gene has CDR1 KGHSH and CDR2 LQKENI. V lost 3 bases and J lost 5, with 8 bases in between. Sequencing used peripheral blood. This receptor was obtained from a human donor with active COVID-19. The donor label of this sample is uncertain. V usage is TRBV18 and J usage is TRBJ2-1, with D hard to call. The CDR3 loop reads CASSPTTDNEQFF. CDR3 nucleotide sequence: TGTGCCAGCTCACCTACTACGGACAATGAGCAGTTCTTC.